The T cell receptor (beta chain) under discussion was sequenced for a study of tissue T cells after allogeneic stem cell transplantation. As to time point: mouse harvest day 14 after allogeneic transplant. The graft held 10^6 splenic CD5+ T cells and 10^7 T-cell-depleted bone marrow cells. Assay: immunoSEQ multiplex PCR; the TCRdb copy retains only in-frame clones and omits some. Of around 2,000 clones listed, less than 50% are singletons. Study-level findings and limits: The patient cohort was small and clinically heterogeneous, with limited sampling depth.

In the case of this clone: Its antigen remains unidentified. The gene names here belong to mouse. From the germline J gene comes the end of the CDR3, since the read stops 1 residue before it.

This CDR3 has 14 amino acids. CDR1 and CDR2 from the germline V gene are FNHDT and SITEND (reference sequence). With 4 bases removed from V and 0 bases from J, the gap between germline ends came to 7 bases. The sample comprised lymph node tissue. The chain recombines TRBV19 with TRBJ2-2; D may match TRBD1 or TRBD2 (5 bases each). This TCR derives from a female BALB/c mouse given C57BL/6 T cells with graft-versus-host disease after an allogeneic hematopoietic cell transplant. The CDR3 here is CASSPGANTGQLYF. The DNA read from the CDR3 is TGTGCCAGCAGTCCGGGGGCAAACACCGGGCAGCTCTAC.